These 32 T cell receptor beta chains originate from one sample sequenced in a study of OX40 agonist ivuxolimab in advanced cancers. Measured with immunoSEQ multiplex PCR; TCRdb has only the in-frame clones, and not every one. The sample holds around 30,000 clones, roughly 76% seen once. The sequencing used CD4+ or CD8+ T cells sorted from blood, collected in a trial of the OX40 agonist ivuxolimab. The receptors originated from an adult with an advanced solid tumor such as melanoma, head and neck, liver or kidney cancer.

The V and J genes are TRBV28 and TRBJ1-2; D is undetermined. The length of the CDR3 is 15 residues. Germline lookup yields CDR1 MDHEN and CDR2 SYDVKM. Trimming took off 6 bases at V and 2 bases at J, with 16 bases between the two ends. The CDR3 sequence: CASRLRLAANYGYTF. The CDR3, as DNA: TGTGCCAGCAGGCTACGCCTGGCAGCAAACTATGGCTACACCTTC.

The CDR3 spells CASSQHSPSSGNTYEQYF. Here the CDR3 DNA reads TGTGCCAGCAGCCAGCACTCCCCAAGTAGCGGGAATACCTACGAGCAGTACTTC. The rearrangement uses TRBV4-2 and TRBJ2-7, with 8 bases matching TRBD2. Germline trimming cut 3 bases from V and 2 bases from J; bases unmatched to any gene: 15. The CDR3 consists of 18 residues. Germline loops: CDR1 LGHNA, CDR2 YNFKEQ.

The chain has TRBV6-5 and TRBJ1-2; no definite D call. Trimming cost V 6 bases and J 1 base, with 6 bases left between them. CDR3 length: 12 residues. CDR1 is MNHEY and CDR2 is SVGAGI in the germline V gene. DNA for the CDR3: TGTGCCAGCAGAAAGAATAACTATGGCTACACCTTC. Translated: CASRKNNYGYTF.

The chain recombines TRBV2 with TRBJ1-1, with 9 positions matching TRBD1. The CDR3 contains 14 residues. With V trimmed by 8 bases and J by 5 bases, 9 bases remained unmatched. CDR1 and CDR2 (germline): SNHLY, FYNNEI. The CDR3 here is CASSPGQGWTEAFF. The DNA of the CDR3 is TGTGCCAGCTCTCCGGGACAGGGTTGGACTGAAGCTTTCTTT.

The CDR3 DNA follows: TGTGCCAGCAGGCAATGGACAGGCTACGAGCAGTACTTC. Residues: CASRQWTGYEQYF. V is TRBV28 and J is TRBJ2-7; TRBD1 agrees at 7 bases. The CDR3 spans 13 residues. Germline trimming cut 6 bases from V and 3 bases from J; bases unmatched to any gene: 5. Germline loops: CDR1 MDHEN, CDR2 SYDVKM.

V and J are TRBV5-1 and TRBJ2-5, with TRBD1 identical over 11 bases. With V trimmed by 5 bases and J by 1 base, 7 bases remained unmatched. Per germline, CDR1 SGHRS and CDR2 YFSETQ. The CDR3 covers 16 residues. The CDR3 DNA is TGCGCCAGCAGTCCGGGACAGGGGGGCTTCCAAGAGACCCAGTACTTC. This translates into CASSPGQGGFQETQYF.

The chain carries TRBV28 and TRBJ1-5; D is perhaps TRBD1 (6 bases). The V gene's germline CDR1 is MDHEN and CDR2 SYDVKM. Trimming stripped 7 bases from V and 4 bases from J, with 17 bases between. This CDR3 is built from 15 residues. The CDR3 reads CASTPRGAPNQPQHF. CDR3 coding DNA: TGTGCCAGCACTCCGAGGGGGGCGCCGAATCAGCCCCAGCATTTT. The full variable domain, with the rest looked up from reference TRBV28 and TRBJ1-5, is DVKVTQSSRYLVKRTGEKVFLECVQDMDHENMFWYRQDPGLGLRLIYFSYDVKMKEKGDIPEGYSVSREKKERFSLILESASTNQTSMYLCASTPRGAPNQPQHFGDGTRLSIL.

This clone appeared once. The chain combines TRBV19 with TRBJ1-3; no clear D. The germline V and J ends were trimmed by 3 bases and 1 base, with 7 bases remaining between them. The germline V gene encodes CDR1 LNHDA and CDR2 SQIVND (reference sequence). There are 14 residues in the CDR3. This CDR3 reads CASSMKTSGNTIYF. The CDR3, as DNA: TGTGCCAGTAGTATGAAGACGTCTGGAAACACCATATATTTT.

The genes are TRBV5-8 and TRBJ1-5; D is uncertain. This CDR3 contains 17 residues. CDR1 and CDR2 from the germline V gene are SGHTS and YDEGEE. V lost 1 base, J lost 5 bases, and 19 bases lay in between. CDR3 DNA sequence: TGTGCCAGCAGCTTGAAGGAATCAGATCCCAATTATCAGCCCCAGCATTTT. Protein sequence: CASSLKESDPNYQPQHF.

The chain combines TRBV27 with TRBJ1-5, with D maybe TRBD1 (5 bases). There are 14 residues in the CDR3. Per germline, CDR1 MNHEY and CDR2 SMNVEV (reference sequence). V lost 4 bases, J lost 1 base, and 8 bases lay in between. The CDR3 DNA reads as TGTGCCAGCAGTTCGCAGGGAAGCAATCAGCCCCAGCATTTT. It encodes CASSSQGSNQPQHF.

The chain employs TRBV30 and TRBJ1-4; D might be TRBD1 (5 bases). Germline V gene sequence: CDR1 GTSNPN, CDR2 SVGIG (reference sequence). The CDR3 runs 16 residues. The germline V and J ends were trimmed by 2 bases and 8 bases, with 21 bases remaining between them. CDR3 bases: TGTGCCTGGAGTCAAGGCGGGGGAGGGGCGCGCGAAAAACTGTTTTTT. This gives the protein CAWSQGGGGAREKLFF.

The J gene is TRBJ1-1, the V gene TRBV7-9, with D possibly matching TRBD1 (6 bases). Germline CDR1 reads SEHNR; CDR2 reads FQNEAQ (reference sequence). The V end lost 5 bases, the J end lost 6 bases, and 13 bases lay between the germline ends. CDR3 length equals 13 residues. CDR3 sequence: CASSGRGLAEAFF. The CDR3 nucleotides read TGTGCCAGCAGCGGCAGGGGTTTAGCTGAAGCTTTCTTT.

The genes are TRBV4-1 and TRBJ2-3, with 14 bases that match TRBD2. V lost 4 bases to trimming and J lost 2 bases; unmatched junction nucleotides: 2. The CDR3 loop spans 16 amino acids. Germline loops: CDR1 MGHRA, CDR2 YSYEKL. CDR3 region: CASSRGLAGATDTQYF. CDR3 coding DNA: TGCGCCAGCAGCCGGGGACTAGCGGGGGCCACAGATACGCAGTATTTT.

The chain recombines TRBV7-9 with TRBJ1-1; tentatively, D is TRBD1 (6 bases). This CDR3 comprises 14 residues. Germline V gene sequence: CDR1 SEHNR, CDR2 FQNEAQ (reference sequence). Trimming shortened V by 2 bases and J by 7 bases, and 14 bases separated the two germline ends. The CDR3 DNA sequence: TGTGCCAGCAGCTTAAGCACAGGGTGGGATGAAGCTTTCTTT. Its translation is CASSLSTGWDEAFF.

The V call is TRBV2, the J call TRBJ2-3; 10 bases agree with TRBD2. The germline CDR1 and CDR2 sequences are SNHLY and FYNNEI. The CDR3 covers 16 residues. Trimming removed 3 bases from V and 3 bases from J; junction bases left unmatched: 6. This CDR3 reads CASSDQRGGMTDTQYF. The CDR3 nucleotides are TGTGCCAGCAGTGACCAGCGGGGGGGCATGACAGATACGCAGTATTTT.

V gene TRBV7-9 combines with J gene TRBJ1-2; TRBD1 is a possible D gene (6 bases). The CDR3 is 17 residues long. Trimming left V 4 bases short and J 4 bases short, with 22 bases between. CDR1 is SEHNR and CDR2 is FQNEAQ in the germline V gene (reference sequence). The CDR3 region is CASSSQGTKSEGYGYTF. The CDR3 nucleotides are TGTGCCAGCAGCTCACAGGGTACCAAATCAGAAGGCTATGGCTACACCTTC. Variable domain in full (rest from reference TRBV7-9 and TRBJ1-2): DTGVSQNPRHKITKRGQNVTFRCDPISEHNRLYWYRQTLGQGPEFLTYFQNEAQLEKSRLLSDRFSAERPKGSFSTLEIQRTEQGDSAMYLCASSSQGTKSEGYGYTFGSGTRLTVV.

The V gene is TRBV7-3, the J gene TRBJ2-5; 10 nucleotides agree with TRBD1. In germline, CDR1 is SGHTA, CDR2 FQGTGA. The CDR3 contains 17 residues. V gave up 0 bases and J gave up 7 bases; unmatched junction bases: 11. CDR3 bases: TGTGCCAGCAGCTTAACCGGGACAGGGGCACGGGGTGGGACCCAGTACTTC. It yields the protein CASSLTGTGARGGTQYF.

The chain couples TRBV7-9 to TRBJ2-1, with TRBD2 identical over 10 bases. CDR3 size: 17 residues. In germline, CDR1 is SEHNR, CDR2 FQNEAQ (reference sequence). The V segment lost 5 bases and the J segment 4 bases; nucleotides outside the gene matches: 11. CDR3: CASSGSAAGGLYNEQFF. CDR3 coding DNA: TGTGCCAGCAGCGGAAGTGCAGCGGGAGGGCTATACAATGAGCAGTTCTTC.

Sample share makes this clone medium-sized (0.01 to 0.1%). This chain connects TRBV6-6 to TRBJ2-5, with a tentative D call TRBD1 (5 bases). Germline CDR1 and CDR2: MNHNY and SVGAGI (reference sequence). Deletions cut 6 bases from V and 3 bases from J, with 11 bases between. The CDR3 is 13 residues long. The CDR3 nucleotides are TGTGCCAGCAGCGCGACAGAAGAAGAGACCCAGTACTTC. This encodes CASSATEEETQYF.

The rearrangement links TRBV19 to TRBJ2-5; D not certain. Per the germline V gene, CDR1 is LNHDA and CDR2 is SQIVND (reference sequence). The CDR3 consists of 13 residues. Trimming left V 6 bases short and J 0 bases short, with 8 bases between. This chain's CDR3 is CASSKDNQETQYF. CDR3 in DNA: TGTGCCAGTAGCAAGGATAACCAAGAGACCCAGTACTTC. Supplemented by reference TRBV19 and TRBJ2-5, the full variable domain reads DGGITQSPKYLFRKEGQNVTLSCEQNLNHDAMYWYRQDPGQGLRLIYYSQIVNDFQKGDIAEGYSVSREKKESFPLTVTSAQKNPTAFYLCASSKDNQETQYFGPGTRLLVL.

The chain links TRBV20-1 to TRBJ2-5, with unresolved D. The J call may not be correct, given that the DNA end is closer to TRBJ2-7. The CDR3 loop spans 11 amino acids. Germline CDR1 DFQATT, CDR2 SNEGSKA (reference sequence). The CDR3 region has the DNA TGCAGTGCTAGATCCCTCTACGAGCAGTACTTC. Translating gives CSARSLYEQYF.

This chain joins TRBV7-3 and TRBJ2-1; 7 bases are shared with TRBD1. V lost 5 bases, J lost 5 bases, and 6 bases stayed unmatched. This CDR3 spans 14 amino acids. CDR1 and CDR2 (germline): SGHTA, FQGTGA. CDR3: CASSMTGLHNEQFF. Here the CDR3 DNA reads TGTGCCAGCAGCATGACAGGGCTACACAATGAGCAGTTCTTC. Complete variable domain (other parts from reference TRBV7-3 and TRBJ2-1): GAGVSQTPSNKVTEKGKYVELRCDPISGHTALYWYRQSLGQGPEFLIYFQGTGAADDSGLPNDRFFAVRPEGSVSTLKIQRTERGDSAVYLCASSMTGLHNEQFFGPGTRLTVL.

This chain joins TRBV7-3 and TRBJ2-7; TRBD1 matches 10 bases. CDR3 length: 14 residues. Germline values: CDR1 SGHTA, CDR2 FQGTGA. The V segment lost 0 bases and the J segment 6 bases; nucleotides outside the gene matches: 2. CDR3 region: CASSLTGTGVEQYF. In DNA, the CDR3 is TGTGCCAGCAGCTTAACAGGGACAGGGGTCGAGCAGTACTTC.

J is TRBJ2-1 and V is TRBV6-1; TRBD2 matches at 10 bases. CDR1 is MNHNS, CDR2 SASEGT, per germline. The V gene end was trimmed by 2 bases and the J gene end by 7 bases; junction bases not matched to a gene: 17. The CDR3 sequence is 19 residues long. DNA for the CDR3: TGTGCCAGCAGTGAATTGCCGGCATTCCTAGCGGGAGTGCGGAATGAGCAGTTCTTC. Residues: CASSELPAFLAGVRNEQFF.

The chain employs TRBV30 and TRBJ1-3; D possibly corresponds to TRBD1 (5 bases). The CDR3 consists of 20 residues. The germline V and J ends were trimmed by 4 bases and 0 bases, with 28 bases remaining between them. The V gene's germline CDR1 is GTSNPN and CDR2 SVGIG (reference sequence). CDR3 coding DNA: TGTGCCTGGATCCCGCGTGCGGCAGGGCCTTTAGACAACTCTGGAAACACCATATATTTT. It is translated as CAWIPRAAGPLDNSGNTIYF.

The chain employs TRBV5-4 and TRBJ2-2, with D tentatively TRBD1 or TRBD2 (6 bases each). The CDR3 has 16 amino acids. Trimming took 3 bases from V and 5 from J, leaving 17 bases between them. Germline lookup yields CDR1 SGHNT and CDR2 YYREEE (reference sequence). CDR3 sequence (DNA): TGTGCCAGCAGCTCCCCGGAGGGGGATTGGACCGGGGAGCTGTTTTTT. Translating it yields CASSSPEGDWTGELFF.

The V gene is TRBV4-3, the J gene TRBJ1-6, with TRBD1 matching over 11 bases. The V gene's germline CDR1 is LGHNA and CDR2 YSLEER. The CDR3 extends over 15 amino acids. J was trimmed by 10 bases and V by 3 bases; bases with no gene match: 5. The CDR3 reads CASSQGTGGFSPLHF. The CDR3 DNA sequence: TGCGCCAGCAGCCAGGGGACAGGGGGTTTCTCACCCCTCCACTTT.

The chain recombines TRBV6-1 with TRBJ2-5; 9 nucleotides line up with TRBD1. TRBJ2-7 explains the end of the DNA better; the J call may be wrong. The CDR3 is made up of 14 amino acids. Germline CDR1 MNHNS, CDR2 SASEGT. The chain's CDR3 is CASSAPGQGNEQYF. The CDR3 DNA sequence: TGTGCCAGCAGCGCTCCGGGACAGGGTAACGAGCAGTACTTC.

This clone has a single count. The chain combines TRBV2 with TRBJ2-1; unclear D gene. Trimming stripped 3 bases from V and 2 bases from J, with 5 bases between. This CDR3 is 13 amino acids long. CDR1 SNHLY and CDR2 FYNNEI come from the germline V gene. The chain's CDR3 is CASSEIPYNEQFF. As DNA, the CDR3 is TGTGCCAGCAGTGAGATCCCCTACAATGAGCAGTTCTTC.

The chain combines TRBV19 with TRBJ1-4; no clear D gene. The CDR3 length is 14 residues. Germline CDR1 reads LNHDA; CDR2 reads SQIVND (reference sequence). The V gene lost 3 bases and the J gene lost 4 bases, with 9 bases spanning the gap. The CDR3: CASSISQLNEKLFF. The CDR3 DNA reads as TGTGCCAGTAGTATTTCGCAGCTTAATGAAAAACTGTTTTTT.

This chain links TRBV29-1 with TRBJ1-2; TRBD1 matches at 8 bases. The CDR3 is 15 amino acids. J gave up 2 bases and V 0 bases, and 5 bases lay outside the gene matches. Germline V gene data show CDR1 as SQVTM and CDR2 as ANQGSEA. The CDR3 region has the DNA TGCAGCGTTGAAGACAGGGGGCTTGGGAACTATGGCTACACCTTC. This gives the protein CSVEDRGLGNYGYTF.

The chain employs TRBV2 and TRBJ1-2, with D perhaps TRBD1 (5 bases). This CDR3 comprises 14 residues. Per germline, CDR1 SNHLY and CDR2 FYNNEI. V lost 2 bases, J lost 1 base, and 8 bases lay in between. In DNA, the CDR3 is TGTGCCAGCAGTGAAAAGGGGAATAACTATGGCTACACCTTC. It yields the protein CASSEKGNNYGYTF.